The TCR beta chain under discussion was sequenced for a study of cytomegalovirus exposure and HLA in healthy donors. V dropped 1 base and J dropped 12 bases, with 13 bases sitting between them. This CDR3 is 14 amino acids long. CDR1 and CDR2 from the germline V gene are LNHDA and SQIVND (reference sequence). The study's findings and limits: CMV antigen specificity was confirmed in vitro for a few CMV-associated chains. What a later analysis showed was that several of the most significant clusters appeared linked to common viral pathogens. Association with HLA alleles at 0.05 false discovery rate was found for around 17,000 TCR beta sequences in a later analysis.

Use of 60 Vbeta and 13 Jbeta primers characterized the PCR. Clones were read by immunoSEQ multiplex PCR, and TCRdb kept only the in-frame ones, dropping some. The sample contains roughly 180,000 clones, 76% of which appear only once. As regards this clone: Its matching antigen is unknown.

The sequence was collected from a female donor in good health and CMV-seronegative. V gene TRBV19 combines with J gene TRBJ2-6; maybe TRBD1 (5 bases). The sample comprised PBMCs. The CDR3 sequence: CASSIALGQGVLTF. CDR3 nucleotides: TGTGCCAGTAGTATAGCGTTAGGACAAGGCGTCCTGACTTTC.